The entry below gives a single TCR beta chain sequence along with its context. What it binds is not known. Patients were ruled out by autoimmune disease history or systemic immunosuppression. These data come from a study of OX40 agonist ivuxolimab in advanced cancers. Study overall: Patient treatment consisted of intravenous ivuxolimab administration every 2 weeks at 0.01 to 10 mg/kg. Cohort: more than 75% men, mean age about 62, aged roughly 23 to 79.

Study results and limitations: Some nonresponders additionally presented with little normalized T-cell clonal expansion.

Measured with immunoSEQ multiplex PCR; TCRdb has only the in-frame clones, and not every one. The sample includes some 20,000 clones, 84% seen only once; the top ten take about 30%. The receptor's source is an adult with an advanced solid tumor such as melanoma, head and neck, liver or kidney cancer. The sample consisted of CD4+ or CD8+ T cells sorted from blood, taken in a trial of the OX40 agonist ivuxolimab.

The CDR3 nucleotides read TGTGCCAGCAGTTACTCGGGGACAGCTAGCACAGATACGCAGTATTTT. Protein product: CASSYSGTASTDTQYF. The V gene is TRBV6-5, the J gene TRBJ2-3; 7 bases map to TRBD1. The length of the CDR3 is 16 residues. Germline CDR1 and CDR2: MNHEY and SVGAGI. The V gene end was trimmed by 0 bases and the J gene end by 0 bases; junction bases not matched to a gene: 3.